The 19 T cell receptor beta chains given below trace back to one sample, sequenced in a study of PD-1 blockade in classical Hodgkin lymphoma. Each and every patient relapsed after autologous stem cell transplantation, and patients got differing brentuximab vedotin exposure. The repertoire was sequenced with immunoSEQ multiplex PCR; TCRdb's copy has only in-frame clones and lacks some. In the table there are roughly 20,000 clones, roughly 85% of which are singletons. This specimen consisted of peripheral blood mononuclear cells (PBMCs), obtained before the second cycle of nivolumab. All receptors derive from a human donor with classical Hodgkin lymphoma.

The chain couples TRBV5-1 to TRBJ2-1; D unclear. The CDR3 is 13 residues long. V was clipped by 5 bases and J by 2 bases, with 8 bases between them. Germline V gene sequence: CDR1 SGHRS, CDR2 YFSETQ. CDR3 in DNA: TGCGCCAGCAGGGTGGGTACCTACAATGAGCAGTTCTTC. It yields the protein CASRVGTYNEQFF.

The chain joins TRBV6-5 to TRBJ2-7; D may be TRBD1 (6 bases). V was cut by 4 bases and J by 1 base, with 11 bases left in between. There are 14 residues in the CDR3. Germline CDR1 reads MNHEY; CDR2 reads SVGAGI. CDR3: CASSLGGPSYEQYF. The CDR3 bases are TGTGCCAGCAGTTTAGGGGGACCTTCCTACGAGCAGTACTTC.

This clone was seen only once. J is TRBJ1-2 and V is TRBV6-5; D is possibly TRBD1 (5 bases). CDR1 MNHEY and CDR2 SVGAGI come from the germline V gene. The CDR3 has 13 amino acids. Trimming stripped 2 bases from V and 6 bases from J, with 10 bases between. The CDR3: CASSYRGLNGYTF. DNA for the CDR3: TGTGCCAGCAGTTACAGGGGCCTGAATGGCTACACCTTC.

This clone was observed a few times. The chain joins TRBV6-5 to TRBJ2-5; 7 bases are shared with TRBD1. Germline V CDR1 and CDR2: MNHEY, SVGAGI. Trimming removed 0 bases from V and 5 bases from J; junction bases left unmatched: 6. The CDR3 is made up of 15 amino acids. In DNA form, the CDR3 reads TGTGCCAGCAGTTACTCCCTGACAGGGTGGGAGACCCAGTACTTC. Encoded protein: CASSYSLTGWETQYF.

The chain employs TRBV4-1 and TRBJ2-7, with TRBD1 matching 8 bases. J lost 6 bases, V lost 4 bases, and 14 bases had no gene match. The CDR3 runs 16 residues. CDR1 is MGHRA, CDR2 YSYEKL, per germline. The CDR3, as DNA: TGCGCCAGCAGCCGAGGGCAGGGGGCGCTTTGGGCCGAGCAGTACTTC. Protein sequence: CASSRGQGALWAEQYF.

The chain combines TRBV6-5 with TRBJ1-1; TRBD1 matches at 11 bases. This CDR3 has 15 residues. Unmatched junction bases numbered 5, after V lost 4 bases and J lost 4 bases. Germline lookup yields CDR1 MNHEY and CDR2 SVGAGI. CDR3 in DNA: TGTGCCAGCAGTTCCGGGACAGGGGGTAGCACTGAAGCTTTCTTT. It specifies CASSSGTGGSTEAFF.

This clone was found a few times. This rearrangement joins TRBV5-1 to TRBJ1-6, with TRBD1 matching 8 bases. Germline lookup yields CDR1 SGHRS and CDR2 YFSETQ. The CDR3 is 16 residues long. With V trimmed by 4 bases and J by 5 bases, 8 bases remained unmatched. The CDR3 loop is CASSQTGESNNSPLHF. For the CDR3, the DNA is TGCGCCAGCAGCCAGACAGGGGAGTCTAATAATTCACCCCTCCACTTT.

The chain recombines TRBV6-5 with TRBJ1-5; perhaps TRBD1 as D (6 bases). CDR1 and CDR2 from the germline V gene are MNHEY and SVGAGI. The CDR3 is 14 amino acids. Trimming took 6 bases from V and 0 from J, leaving 9 bases between them. The CDR3 protein is CASSQQGSNQPQHF. CDR3 DNA sequence: TGTGCCAGCAGCCAACAGGGTAGCAATCAGCCCCAGCATTTT.

The chain has TRBV10-2 and TRBJ1-6; no reliable D call. CDR3 length: 17 amino acids. Per the germline V gene, CDR1 is WSHSY and CDR2 is SAAADI. V was cut by 0 bases and J by 0 bases, with 9 bases left in between. The CDR3 loop reads CASSESNKSSYNSPLHF. Written as DNA, the CDR3 is TGCGCCAGCAGTGAGTCGAACAAAAGCTCCTATAATTCACCCCTCCACTTT.

The CDR3 is CASSSSGESKQFF. The CDR3 bases are TGTGCCAGCAGCTCCAGCGGGGAAAGTAAGCAGTTCTTC. The chain employs TRBV7-9 and TRBJ2-1; 7 nucleotides align to TRBD2. The CDR3 is 13 residues long. V was clipped by 4 bases and J by 11 bases; unmatched bases: 8. The germline V gene has CDR1 SEHNR and CDR2 FQNEAQ (reference sequence).

The J gene is TRBJ2-2, the V gene TRBV7-8; no clear D. The CDR3 has 14 amino acids. Trimming pared 5 bases from V and 0 bases from J, leaving 7 bases between. Germline loops: CDR1 SGHVS, CDR2 FQNEAQ. CDR3 DNA sequence: TGTGCCAGCAGCGCGCTAACGAACACCGGGGAGCTGTTTTTT. As protein: CASSALTNTGELFF.

This chain links TRBV6-5 with TRBJ1-5, with 7 nucleotides matching TRBD1. Germline lookup yields CDR1 MNHEY and CDR2 SVGAGI. The CDR3 loop spans 14 amino acids. The J segment lost 3 bases and the V segment lost 4 bases, leaving 3 bases of the junction unmatched. The CDR3 loop is CASSSGQSNQPQHF. CDR3 in DNA: TGTGCCAGCAGTTCGGGACAGTCCAATCAGCCCCAGCATTTT.

The chain links TRBV7-9 to TRBJ2-3; 8 bases match TRBD2. Germline values: CDR1 SEHNR, CDR2 FQNEAQ (reference sequence). The CDR3 contains 16 residues. The junction had 8 bases not matched to a gene; V was cut back by 1 base and J by 5 bases. The CDR3 DNA sequence: TGTGCCAGCAGCTTAGATAGCAGCGGGGGAGGAGATACGCAGTATTTT. This translates into CASSLDSSGGGDTQYF.

The V and J genes are TRBV6-6 and TRBJ1-4; D is unresolved. V was cut by 5 bases and J by 2 bases, with 6 bases left in between. The CDR3 runs to 13 residues. Germline values: CDR1 MNHNY, CDR2 SVGAGI (reference sequence). CDR3 residues: CASSPDTNEKLFF. The CDR3 nucleotides are TGTGCCAGCAGTCCAGATACTAATGAAAAACTGTTTTTT.

V usage is TRBV6-5 and J usage is TRBJ2-7; 9 bases line up with TRBD1. The V and J ends lost 8 bases and 7 bases, in that order; junction bases with no gene match: 12. In germline, CDR1 is MNHEY, CDR2 SVGAGI. The CDR3 runs 14 residues. The CDR3 nucleotides read TGTGCCAGCGGACGTGGGACAGGGATTGGTGAGCAGTACTTC. This translates into CASGRGTGIGEQYF.

The V call is TRBV19, the J call TRBJ1-5; D might be TRBD1 (5 bases). Deletions cut 5 bases from V and 0 bases from J, with 11 bases between. This CDR3 spans 15 amino acids. The germline CDR1 and CDR2 sequences are LNHDA and SQIVND (reference sequence). CDR3 loop: CASSSGMISNQPQHF. CDR3 coding DNA: TGTGCCAGTAGTTCAGGGATGATTAGCAATCAGCCCCAGCATTTT.

This chain links TRBV30 with TRBJ2-3; no reliable D call. Looked up from germline, CDR1 is GTSNPN and CDR2 is SVGIG (reference sequence). Trimming removed 0 bases at V and 6 bases at J, with 16 bases between. This CDR3 has 15 amino acids. The CDR3 DNA follows: TGTGCCTGGAGTGTTTCCGGGCTGGTTGTCGATACGCAGTATTTT. This translates into CAWSVSGLVVDTQYF. The whole variable domain, remainder taken from reference TRBV30 and TRBJ2-3, is SQTIHQWPATLVQPVGSPLSLECTVEGTSNPNLYWYRQAAGRGLQLLFYSVGIGQISSEVPQNLSASRPQDRQFILSSKKLLLSDSGFYLCAWSVSGLVVDTQYFGPGTRLTVL.

The chain links TRBV6-1 to TRBJ1-6; D not resolved. V gave up 7 bases and J gave up 14 bases, with 21 bases separating them. The CDR3 is made up of 14 amino acids. Germline CDR1 is MNHNS and CDR2 is SASEGT. The CDR3 spells CASTGETEYFTLHF. CDR3 DNA sequence: TGTGCCAGCACGGGCGAAACGGAGTATTTCACCCTCCACTTT.

J is TRBJ2-2 and V is TRBV11-2, with a possible D match to TRBD2 (6 bases). Germline assignment: CDR1 SGHAT and CDR2 FQNNGV. This CDR3 contains 15 residues. Trimming pared 5 bases from V and 6 bases from J, leaving 16 bases between. In nucleotides, the CDR3 is TGTGCCAGCAGCGCGGGACTGAACAACGCCGGGGAGCTGTTTTTT. Its translation: CASSAGLNNAGELFF.